This section outlines one T cell receptor (beta chain) sequence together with its context. The antigen is not known. This CDR3 has 15 residues. Trimming took 3 bases from V and 7 from J; bases not matched to a gene: 10. Germline loops: CDR1 DFQATT, CDR2 SNEGSKA (reference sequence). These data originate in a study of T cell repertoires in cytomegalovirus infection. TCRdb redid the calling of the reads with MiXCR, one entry per CDR3 protein. In the table there are hundreds of thousands of distinct CDR3 sequences, about 30% of which are singletons. The material sequenced was cultured PBMCs, taken from culture after CMV antigen stimulation. This sequence joins TRBV20-1 and TRBJ1-4, with 8 positions matching TRBD1. This receptor was identified in a human donor in good health (CMV status not recorded). Some clones in this sample may be carry-over from other donors' samples. CDR3 protein: CSASRSSGGLEKLFF. CDR3 sequence (DNA): TGCAGTGCTAGCCGAAGCTCAGGGGGCCTTGAAAAACTGTTTTTT.